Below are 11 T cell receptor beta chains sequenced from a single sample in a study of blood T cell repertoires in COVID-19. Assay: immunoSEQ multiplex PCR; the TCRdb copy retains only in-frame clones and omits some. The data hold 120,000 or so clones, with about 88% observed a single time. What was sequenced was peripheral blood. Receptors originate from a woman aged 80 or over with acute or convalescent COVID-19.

CDR3 sequence reads: CASSGRGGMTYEQYF. CDR3 coding DNA: TGTGCCAGCAGTGGAAGGGGCGGGATGACCTACGAGCAGTACTTC. The V gene is TRBV2, the J gene TRBJ2-7, with a possible D match to TRBD2 (6 bases). V lost 4 bases to trimming and J lost 2 bases, with 15 bases between them. The CDR3 has 15 amino acids. CDR1 and CDR2 from the germline V gene are SNHLY and FYNNEI.

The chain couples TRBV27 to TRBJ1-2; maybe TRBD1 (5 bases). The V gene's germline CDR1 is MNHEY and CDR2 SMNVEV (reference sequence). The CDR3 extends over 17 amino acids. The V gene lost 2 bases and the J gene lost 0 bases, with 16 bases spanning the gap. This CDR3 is CASSLGPREATNYGYTF. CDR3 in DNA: TGTGCCAGCAGTTTAGGTCCCAGGGAAGCTACTAACTATGGCTACACCTTC.

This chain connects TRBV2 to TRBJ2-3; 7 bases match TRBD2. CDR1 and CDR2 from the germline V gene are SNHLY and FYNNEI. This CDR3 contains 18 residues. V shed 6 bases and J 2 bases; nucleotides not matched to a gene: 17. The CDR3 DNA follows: TGTGCCAGCAGCATATTCCCCCTGGCTAGCGGCTTCACAGATACGCAGTATTTT. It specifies CASSIFPLASGFTDTQYF.

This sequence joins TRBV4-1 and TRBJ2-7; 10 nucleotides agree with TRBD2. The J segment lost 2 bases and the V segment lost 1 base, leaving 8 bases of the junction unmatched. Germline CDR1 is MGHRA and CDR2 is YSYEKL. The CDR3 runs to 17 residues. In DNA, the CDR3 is TGCGCCAGCAGCCAAGCTAAAACTAGCGGGATCACCTACGAGCAGTACTTC. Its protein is CASSQAKTSGITYEQYF.

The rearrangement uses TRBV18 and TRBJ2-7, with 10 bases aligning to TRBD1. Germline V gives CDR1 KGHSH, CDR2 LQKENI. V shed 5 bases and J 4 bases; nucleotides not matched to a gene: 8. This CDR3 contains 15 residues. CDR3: CASSTRQGAGYEQYF. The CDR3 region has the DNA TGTGCCAGCTCAACCCGACAGGGGGCTGGTTACGAGCAGTACTTC.

The CDR3 region has the DNA TGTGCCAGCAGTCCCCTCGAACTAGCGGGAGAGACCCAGTACTTC. It is translated as CASSPLELAGETQYF. This chain links TRBV28 with TRBJ2-5, with 9 positions matching TRBD2. Germline V gene lookup returns CDR1 MDHEN and CDR2 SYDVKM. With V trimmed by 5 bases and J by 4 bases, 8 bases remained unmatched. CDR3 length: 15 amino acids.

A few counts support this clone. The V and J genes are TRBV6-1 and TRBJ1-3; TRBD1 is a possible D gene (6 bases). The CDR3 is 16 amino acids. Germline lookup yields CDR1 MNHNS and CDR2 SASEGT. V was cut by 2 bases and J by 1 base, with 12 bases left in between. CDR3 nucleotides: TGTGCCAGCAGTGAAAGCGCGGGGGCGTCTGGAAACACCATATATTTT. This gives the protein CASSESAGASGNTIYF.

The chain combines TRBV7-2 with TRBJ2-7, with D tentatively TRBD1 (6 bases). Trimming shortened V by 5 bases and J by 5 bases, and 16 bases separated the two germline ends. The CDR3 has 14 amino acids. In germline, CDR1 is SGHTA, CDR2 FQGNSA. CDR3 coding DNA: TGTGCCAGCAGCCCCCTTGGCAGGGGCCACGAGCAGTACTTC. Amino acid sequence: CASSPLGRGHEQYF. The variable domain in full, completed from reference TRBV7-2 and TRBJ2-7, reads GAGVSQSPSNKVTEKGKDVELRCDPISGHTALYWYRQSLGQGLEFLIYFQGNSAPDKSGLPSDRFSAERTGGSVSTLTIQRTQQEDSAVYLCASSPLGRGHEQYFGPGTRLTVT.

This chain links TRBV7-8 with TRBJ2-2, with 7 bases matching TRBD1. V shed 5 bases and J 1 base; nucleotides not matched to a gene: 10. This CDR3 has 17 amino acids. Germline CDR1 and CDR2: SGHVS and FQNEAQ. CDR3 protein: CASSPMTGTVNTGELFF. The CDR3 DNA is TGTGCCAGCAGCCCCATGACCGGGACAGTGAACACCGGGGAGCTGTTTTTT. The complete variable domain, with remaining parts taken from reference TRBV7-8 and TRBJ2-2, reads GAGVSQSPRYKVAKRGQDVALRCDPISGHVSLFWYQQALGQGPEFLTYFQNEAQLDKSGLPSDRFFAERPEGSVSTLKIQRTQQEDSAVYLCASSPMTGTVNTGELFFGEGSRLTVL.

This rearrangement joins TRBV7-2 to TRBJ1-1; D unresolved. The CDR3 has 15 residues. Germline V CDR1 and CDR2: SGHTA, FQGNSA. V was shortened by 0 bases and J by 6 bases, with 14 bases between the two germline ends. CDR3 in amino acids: CASSLARHGGAEAFF. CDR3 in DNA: TGTGCCAGCAGCTTAGCCAGACACGGAGGCGCTGAAGCTTTCTTT.

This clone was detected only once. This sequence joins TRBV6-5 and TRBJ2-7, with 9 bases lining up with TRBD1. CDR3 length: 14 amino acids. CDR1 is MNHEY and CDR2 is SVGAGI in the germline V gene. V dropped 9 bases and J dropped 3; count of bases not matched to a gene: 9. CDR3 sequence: CASQSRDRVYEQYF. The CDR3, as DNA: TGTGCCAGTCAAAGTAGGGACAGGGTCTACGAGCAGTACTTC.